This T cell receptor beta chain was profiled in a study of long-term antiretroviral therapy in people with HIV. Whole-study findings and limits: ART was followed by higher diversity that remained below transplant donor controls.

Sequencing relied on immunoSEQ assay v3.0, run at survey level. Sequencing was intended to reach about 35,000-55,000 T-cell genomes per sample. TCRdb's copy holds only in-frame clones and misses some; the assay was immunoSEQ multiplex PCR. Here the sample spans about 24,000 clones, 81% being singletons. In the case of this clone: Its specificity is unknown.

CDR3 length: 15 amino acids. The germline gives CDR1 SGDLS, CDR2 YYNGEE. V lost 3 bases and J lost 9; bases outside the gene matches: 6. This sample comprised unsorted PBMCs, obtained at the start of antiretroviral therapy, before treatment. The chain links TRBV9 to TRBJ1-6; 10 bases line up with TRBD1. The TCR was taken from a woman aged 18-29 years with HIV. The CDR3 here is CASSDADRGFSPLHF. The CDR3 bases are TGTGCCAGCAGCGACGCGGACAGGGGGTTTTCACCCCTCCACTTT.